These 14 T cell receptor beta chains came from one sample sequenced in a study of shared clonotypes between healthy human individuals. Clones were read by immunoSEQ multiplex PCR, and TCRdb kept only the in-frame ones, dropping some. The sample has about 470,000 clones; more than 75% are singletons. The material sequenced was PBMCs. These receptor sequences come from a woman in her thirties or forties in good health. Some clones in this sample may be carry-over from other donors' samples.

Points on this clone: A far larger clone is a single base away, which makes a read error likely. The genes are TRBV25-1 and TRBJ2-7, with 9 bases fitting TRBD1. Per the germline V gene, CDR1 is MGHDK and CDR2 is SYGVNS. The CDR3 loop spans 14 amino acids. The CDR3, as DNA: TGTGCCAGCAGATCCGGGACAGGGAACTACGAGCAGCACTTC. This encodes CASRSGTGNYEQHF.

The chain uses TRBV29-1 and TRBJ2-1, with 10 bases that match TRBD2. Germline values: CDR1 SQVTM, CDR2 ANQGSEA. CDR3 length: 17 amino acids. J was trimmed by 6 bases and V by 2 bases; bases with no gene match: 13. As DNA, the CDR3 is TGCAGCGTTGAACGGGCTAGCGGGAGCTGGTCCGCCAATGAGCAGTTCTTC. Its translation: CSVERASGSWSANEQFF.

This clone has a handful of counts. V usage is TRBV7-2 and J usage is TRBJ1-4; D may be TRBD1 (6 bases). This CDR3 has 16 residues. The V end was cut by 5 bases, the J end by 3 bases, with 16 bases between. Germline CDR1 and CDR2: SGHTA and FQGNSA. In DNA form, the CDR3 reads TGTGCCAGCAGCCTCACGGGGGGGGCGGCTAATGAAAAACTGTTTTTT. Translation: CASSLTGGAANEKLFF.

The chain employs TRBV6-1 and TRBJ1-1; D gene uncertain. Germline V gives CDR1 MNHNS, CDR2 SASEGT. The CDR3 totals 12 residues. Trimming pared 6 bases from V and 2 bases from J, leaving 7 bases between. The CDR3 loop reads CASSRGNTEAFF. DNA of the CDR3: TGTGCCAGCAGCCGGGGTAACACTGAAGCTTTCTTT.

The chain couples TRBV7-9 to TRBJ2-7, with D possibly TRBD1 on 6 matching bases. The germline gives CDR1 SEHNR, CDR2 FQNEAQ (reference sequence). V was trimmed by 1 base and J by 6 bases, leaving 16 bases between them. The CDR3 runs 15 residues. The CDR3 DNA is TGTGCCAGCAGCTTAGGTGGGGCAGGGGCCGGCGAGCAGTACTTC. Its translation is CASSLGGAGAGEQYF.

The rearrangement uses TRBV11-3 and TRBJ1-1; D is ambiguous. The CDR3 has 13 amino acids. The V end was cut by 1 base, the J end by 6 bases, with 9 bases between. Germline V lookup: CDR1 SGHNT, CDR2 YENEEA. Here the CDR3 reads CASSLVSSSEAFF. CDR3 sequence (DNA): TGTGCCAGCAGCTTAGTTTCAAGTTCTGAAGCTTTCTTT.

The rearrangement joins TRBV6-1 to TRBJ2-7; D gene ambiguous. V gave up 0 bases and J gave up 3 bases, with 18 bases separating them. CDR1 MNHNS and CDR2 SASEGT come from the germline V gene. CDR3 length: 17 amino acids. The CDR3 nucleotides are TGTGCCAGCAGTGAAGCGCTTCAGTACTCCGCCATCTACGAGCAGTACTTC. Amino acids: CASSEALQYSAIYEQYF.

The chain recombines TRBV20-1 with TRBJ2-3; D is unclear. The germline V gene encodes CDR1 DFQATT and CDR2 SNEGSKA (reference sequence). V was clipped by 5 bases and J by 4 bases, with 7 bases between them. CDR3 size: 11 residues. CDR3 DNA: TGCAGTGCTCTAGGTGCAGATACGCAGTATTTT. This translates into CSALGADTQYF.

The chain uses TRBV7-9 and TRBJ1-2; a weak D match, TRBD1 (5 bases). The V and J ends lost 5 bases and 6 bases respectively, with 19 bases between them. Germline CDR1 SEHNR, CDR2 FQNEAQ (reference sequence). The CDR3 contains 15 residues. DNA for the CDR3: TGTGCCAGCAGCCGACAATGGGACCTCCTAAATGGCTACACCTTC. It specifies CASSRQWDLLNGYTF.

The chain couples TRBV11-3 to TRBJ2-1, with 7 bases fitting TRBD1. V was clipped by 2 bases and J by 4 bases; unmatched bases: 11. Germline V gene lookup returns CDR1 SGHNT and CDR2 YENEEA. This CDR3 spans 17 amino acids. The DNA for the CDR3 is TGTGCCAGCAGCTTAAGCCAAACCGGGACAGTATACAATGAGCAGTTCTTC. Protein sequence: CASSLSQTGTVYNEQFF.

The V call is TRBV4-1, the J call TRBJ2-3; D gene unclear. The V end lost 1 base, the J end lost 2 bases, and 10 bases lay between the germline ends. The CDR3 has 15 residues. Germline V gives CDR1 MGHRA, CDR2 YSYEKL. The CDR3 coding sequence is TGCGCCAGCAGCCAAGGAACGCTAAACACAGATACGCAGTATTTT. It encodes CASSQGTLNTDTQYF.

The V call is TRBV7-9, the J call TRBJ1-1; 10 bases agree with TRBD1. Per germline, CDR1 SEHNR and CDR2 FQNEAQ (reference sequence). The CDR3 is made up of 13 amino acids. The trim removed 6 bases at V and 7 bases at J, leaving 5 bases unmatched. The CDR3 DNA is TGTGCCAGCAGTCTTGGACAGGGGGATGAAGCTTTCTTT. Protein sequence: CASSLGQGDEAFF.

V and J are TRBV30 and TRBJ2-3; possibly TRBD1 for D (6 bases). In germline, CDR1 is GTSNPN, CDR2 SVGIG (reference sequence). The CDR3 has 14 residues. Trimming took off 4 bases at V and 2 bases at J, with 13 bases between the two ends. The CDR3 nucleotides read TGTGCCTGGACCCAGGGGCCCGACACAGATACGCAGTATTTT. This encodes CAWTQGPDTDTQYF. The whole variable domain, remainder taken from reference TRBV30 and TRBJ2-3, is SQTIHQWPATLVQPVGSPLSLECTVEGTSNPNLYWYRQAAGRGLQLLFYSVGIGQISSEVPQNLSASRPQDRQFILSSKKLLLSDSGFYLCAWTQGPDTDTQYFGPGTRLTVL.

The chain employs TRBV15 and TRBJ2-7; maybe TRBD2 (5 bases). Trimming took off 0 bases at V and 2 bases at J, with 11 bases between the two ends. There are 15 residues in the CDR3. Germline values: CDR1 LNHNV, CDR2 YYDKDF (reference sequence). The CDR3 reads CATSRDQRPTYEQYF. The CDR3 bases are TGTGCCACCAGCAGAGACCAGCGGCCCACCTACGAGCAGTACTTC.